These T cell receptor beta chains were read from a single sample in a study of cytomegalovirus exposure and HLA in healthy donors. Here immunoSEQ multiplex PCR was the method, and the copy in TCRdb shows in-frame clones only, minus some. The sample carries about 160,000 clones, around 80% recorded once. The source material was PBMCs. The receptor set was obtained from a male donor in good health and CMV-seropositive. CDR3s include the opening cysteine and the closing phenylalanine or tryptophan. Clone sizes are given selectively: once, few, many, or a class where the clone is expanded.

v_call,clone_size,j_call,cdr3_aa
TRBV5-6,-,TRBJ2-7,CASSLEVGGVEQYF
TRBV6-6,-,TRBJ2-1,CASSYVGAPSNEQFF
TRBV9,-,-,CASSVESGDEQYF
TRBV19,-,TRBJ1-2,CASSMRGQGEGNYGYTF
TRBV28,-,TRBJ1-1,CASNTGTTEAFF
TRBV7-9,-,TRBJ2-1,CASSLPGFNEQFF
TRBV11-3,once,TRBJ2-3,CASSRSGSSDTQYF
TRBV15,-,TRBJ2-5,CATSRGLGEIETQYF
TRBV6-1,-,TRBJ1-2,CASSEALGQGAEGYTF
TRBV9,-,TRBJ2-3,CASSVVGTSGISTDTQYF
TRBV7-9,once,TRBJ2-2,CSSSLGASANTGELFF
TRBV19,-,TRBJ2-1,CASSITFQKQTRYNEQFF
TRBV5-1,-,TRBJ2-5,CASSLVPSEVQYF
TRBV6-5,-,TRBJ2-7,CASRGVAYEQYF
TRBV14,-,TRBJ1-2,CASSRVKIYGYTF
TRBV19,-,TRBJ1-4,CASSSGINEKLFF
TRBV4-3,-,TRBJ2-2,CASSQEEGLVFAGELFF
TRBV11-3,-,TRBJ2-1,CASSLSLAGVYNEQFF
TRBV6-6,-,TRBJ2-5,CASSYRANEREQYF
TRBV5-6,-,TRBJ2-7,CASSLRQGSYEQYF
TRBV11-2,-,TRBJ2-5,CASSSELDLLTGQYF
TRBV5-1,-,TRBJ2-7,CASSFDPGYEQYF